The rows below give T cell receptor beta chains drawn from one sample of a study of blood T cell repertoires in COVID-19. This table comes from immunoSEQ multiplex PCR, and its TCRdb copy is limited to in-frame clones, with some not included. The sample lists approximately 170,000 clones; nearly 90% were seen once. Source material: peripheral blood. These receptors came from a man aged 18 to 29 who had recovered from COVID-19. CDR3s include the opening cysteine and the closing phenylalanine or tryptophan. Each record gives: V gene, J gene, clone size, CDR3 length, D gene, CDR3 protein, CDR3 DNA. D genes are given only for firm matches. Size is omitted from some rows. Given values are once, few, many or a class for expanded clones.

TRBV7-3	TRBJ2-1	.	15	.	CASSLTKGSYNEQFF	TGTGCCAGCAGCTTAACAAAGGGGTCCTACAATGAGCAGTTCTTC
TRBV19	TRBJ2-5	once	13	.	CASSRAGEETQYF	TGTGCCAGTAGTAGGGCAGGGGAAGAGACCCAGTACTTC
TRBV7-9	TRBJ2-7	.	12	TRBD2	CASSLARGEQYF	TGTGCCAGCAGCTTAGCGCGGGGGGAGCAGTACTTC
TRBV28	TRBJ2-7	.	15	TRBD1	CASSIMGQVPYEQYF	TGTGCCAGCAGTATTATGGGACAGGTTCCTTACGAGCAGTACTTC
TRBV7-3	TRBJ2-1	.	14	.	CASSLIGGDNEQFF	TGTGCCAGCAGCTTAATAGGAGGGGACAATGAGCAGTTCTTC
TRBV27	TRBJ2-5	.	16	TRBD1	CASRPRTGGYQETQYF	TGTGCCAGCAGACCCCGGACAGGGGGGTACCAAGAGACCCAGTACTTC
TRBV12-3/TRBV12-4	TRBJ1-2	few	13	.	CASSPDSNYGYTF	TGTGCCAGCAGCCCTGACAGTAACTATGGCTACACCTTC
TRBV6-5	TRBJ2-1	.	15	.	CASGGKGNSYNEQFF	TGTGCCAGCGGAGGGAAGGGGAACTCCTACAATGAGCAGTTCTTC
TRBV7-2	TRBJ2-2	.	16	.	CASSLGGRTFTGELFF	TGTGCCAGCAGCTTAGGAGGGAGAACCTTCACCGGGGAGCTGTTTTTT
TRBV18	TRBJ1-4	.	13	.	CASSPWDNFGLFF	TGTGCCAGCTCACCGTGGGACAACTTCGGCCTGTTTTTT
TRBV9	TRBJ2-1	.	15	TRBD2	CASSVGAGGLDEQFF	TGTGCCAGCAGCGTAGGAGCGGGAGGGTTGGATGAGCAGTTCTTC
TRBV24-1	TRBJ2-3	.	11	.	CATSSGDTQYF	TGTGCCACCAGTTCGGGAGATACGCAGTATTTT
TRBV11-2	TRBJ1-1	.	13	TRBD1	CASSHRQGAEAFF	TGTGCCAGCAGCCATCGCCAGGGGGCTGAAGCTTTCTTT
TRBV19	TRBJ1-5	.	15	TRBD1	CASSLGTGENQPQHF	TGTGCCAGTAGTCTCGGGACAGGAGAAAATCAGCCCCAGCATTTT
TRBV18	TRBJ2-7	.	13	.	CASSPQGKGEQYF	TGTGCCAGCTCACCACAGGGGAAGGGCGAGCAGTACTTC
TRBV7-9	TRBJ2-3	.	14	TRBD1	CASSPGQVADTQYF	TGTGCCAGCAGCCCGGGACAGGTGGCAGATACGCAGTATTTT
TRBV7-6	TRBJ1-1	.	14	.	CASSNPTGNTEAFF	TGTGCCAGCAGCAACCCGACGGGAAACACTGAAGCTTTCTTT
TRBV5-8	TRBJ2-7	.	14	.	CASSPLLTAYEQYF	TGTGCCAGCAGCCCACTTCTGACAGCCTACGAGCAGTACTTC
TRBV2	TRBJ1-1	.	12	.	CASSERGTATFF	TGTGCCAGCAGTGAAAGGGGAACGGCTACATTCTTT
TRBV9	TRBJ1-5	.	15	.	CASSVDGSPFQPQHF	TGTGCCAGCAGCGTAGACGGTAGCCCTTTCCAGCCCCAGCATTTT
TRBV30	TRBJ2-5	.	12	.	CAWSVFKETQYF	TGTGCCTGGAGTGTATTTAAAGAGACCCAGTACTTC
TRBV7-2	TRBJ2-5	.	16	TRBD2	CASSLRQGGGGETQYF	TGTGCCAGCAGCTTAAGGCAAGGCGGGGGGGGAGAGACCCAGTACTTC
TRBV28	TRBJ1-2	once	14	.	CASSLSVTPRGYTF	TGTGCCAGCAGTTTATCCGTTACCCCTAGGGGCTACACCTTC
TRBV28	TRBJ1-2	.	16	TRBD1	CASRQPSRDRAYGYTF	TGTGCCAGCAGGCAACCGTCCCGGGACAGGGCCTATGGCTACACCTTC